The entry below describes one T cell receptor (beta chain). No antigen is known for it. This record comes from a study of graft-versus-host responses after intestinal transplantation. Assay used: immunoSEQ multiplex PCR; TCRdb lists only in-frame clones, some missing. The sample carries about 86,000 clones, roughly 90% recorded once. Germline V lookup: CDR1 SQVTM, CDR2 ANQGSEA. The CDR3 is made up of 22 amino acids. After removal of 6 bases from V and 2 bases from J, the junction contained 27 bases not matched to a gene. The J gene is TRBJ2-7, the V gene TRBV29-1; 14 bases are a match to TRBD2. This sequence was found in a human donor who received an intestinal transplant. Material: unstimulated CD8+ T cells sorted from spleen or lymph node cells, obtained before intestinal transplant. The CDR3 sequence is CSVALPDTLTSGRAYSTYEQYF. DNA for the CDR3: TGCAGCGTCGCCCTCCCTGATACGTTGACTAGCGGGAGGGCCTATTCAACCTACGAGCAGTACTTC.